This T cell receptor beta chain derives from a study of control samples from healthy donors and cancer patients. The CDR3 loop spans 15 amino acids. Germline-derived CDR1 and CDR2 are SGHDT and YYEEEE. Trimming at V came to 0 bases and at J to 6 bases, leaving 4 bases not matched to a gene. The repertoire was sequenced with immunoSEQ multiplex PCR; TCRdb's copy has only in-frame clones and lacks some. The table includes some 210,000 clones, about 90% detected once. Sequenced material: blood. The V gene is TRBV5-6, the J gene TRBJ2-4; TRBD1 aligns across 9 bases. The clonotype comes from a man aged 30 to 39 in good health. The chain's CDR3 is CASSLDRDRANIQYF. CDR3 bases: TGTGCCAGCAGCTTGGACCGGGACAGGGCAAACATTCAGTACTTC. The variable domain in full, with the rest retrieved from reference TRBV5-6 and TRBJ2-4, is DAGVTQSPTHLIKTRGQQVTLRCSPKSGHDTVSWYQQALGQGPQFIFQYYEEEERQRGNFPDRFSGHQFPNYSSELNVNALLLGDSALYLCASSLDRDRANIQYFGAGTRLSVL.